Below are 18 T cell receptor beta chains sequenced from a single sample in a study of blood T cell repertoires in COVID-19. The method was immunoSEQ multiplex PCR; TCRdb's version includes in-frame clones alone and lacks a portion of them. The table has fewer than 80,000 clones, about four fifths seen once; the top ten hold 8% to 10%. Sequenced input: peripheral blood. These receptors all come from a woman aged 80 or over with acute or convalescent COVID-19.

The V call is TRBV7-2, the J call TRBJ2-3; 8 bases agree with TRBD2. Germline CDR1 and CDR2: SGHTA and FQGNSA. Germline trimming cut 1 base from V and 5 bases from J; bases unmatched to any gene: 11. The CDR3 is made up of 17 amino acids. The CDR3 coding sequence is TGTGCCAGCAGCTTAGTCTTGAGCGGGGGCCCCCAAGATACGCAGTATTTT. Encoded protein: CASSLVLSGGPQDTQYF.

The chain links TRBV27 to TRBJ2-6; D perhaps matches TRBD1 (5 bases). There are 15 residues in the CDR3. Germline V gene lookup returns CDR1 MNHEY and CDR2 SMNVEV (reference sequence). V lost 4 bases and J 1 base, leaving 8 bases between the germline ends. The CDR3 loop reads CASSSQGSGANVLTF. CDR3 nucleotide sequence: TGTGCCAGCAGTTCCCAGGGATCTGGGGCCAACGTCCTGACTTTC. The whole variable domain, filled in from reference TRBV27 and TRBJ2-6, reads EAQVTQNPRYLITVTGKKLTVTCSQNMNHEYMSWYRQDPGLGLRQIYYSMNVEVTDKGDVPEGYKVSRKEKRNFPLILESPSPNQTSLYFCASSSQGSGANVLTFGAGSRLTVL.

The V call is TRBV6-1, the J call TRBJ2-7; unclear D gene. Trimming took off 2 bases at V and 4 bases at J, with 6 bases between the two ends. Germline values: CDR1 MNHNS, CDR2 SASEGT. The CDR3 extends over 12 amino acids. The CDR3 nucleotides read TGTGCCAGCAGTGAAATGAGATACGAGCAGTACTTC. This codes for CASSEMRYEQYF.

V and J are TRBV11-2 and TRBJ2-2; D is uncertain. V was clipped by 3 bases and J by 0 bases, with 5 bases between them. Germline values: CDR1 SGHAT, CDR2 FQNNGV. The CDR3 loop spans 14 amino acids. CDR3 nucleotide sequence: TGTGCCAGCAGCTTTCTAGCGAACACCGGGGAGCTGTTTTTT. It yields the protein CASSFLANTGELFF.

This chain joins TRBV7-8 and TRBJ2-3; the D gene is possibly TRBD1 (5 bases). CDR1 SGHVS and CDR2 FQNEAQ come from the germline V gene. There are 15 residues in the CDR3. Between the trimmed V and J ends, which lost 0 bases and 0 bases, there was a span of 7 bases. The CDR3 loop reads CASSLAGASTDTQYF. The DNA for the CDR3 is TGTGCCAGCAGCTTAGCAGGGGCTAGCACAGATACGCAGTATTTT. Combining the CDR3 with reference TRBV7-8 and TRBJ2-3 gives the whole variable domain GAGVSQSPRYKVAKRGQDVALRCDPISGHVSLFWYQQALGQGPEFLTYFQNEAQLDKSGLPSDRFFAERPEGSVSTLKIQRTQQEDSAVYLCASSLAGASTDTQYFGPGTRLTVL.

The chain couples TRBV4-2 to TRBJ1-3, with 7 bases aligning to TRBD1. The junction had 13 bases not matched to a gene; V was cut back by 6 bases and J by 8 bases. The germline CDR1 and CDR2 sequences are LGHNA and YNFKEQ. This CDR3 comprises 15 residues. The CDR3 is CASSQGDRDTHTIYF. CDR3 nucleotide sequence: TGTGCCAGCAGTCAGGGGGACAGAGATACTCACACCATATATTTT.

The CDR3 DNA follows: TGTGCCAGCAGCTTAGTATTTAGCGGGGGTGCAGATACGCAGTATTTT. Translated, it gives CASSLVFSGGADTQYF. The chain uses TRBV7-2 and TRBJ2-3; 9 nucleotides align to TRBD2. The length of the CDR3 is 16 residues. Unmatched junction bases numbered 6, after V lost 1 base and J lost 4 bases. Germline assignment: CDR1 SGHTA and CDR2 FQGNSA.

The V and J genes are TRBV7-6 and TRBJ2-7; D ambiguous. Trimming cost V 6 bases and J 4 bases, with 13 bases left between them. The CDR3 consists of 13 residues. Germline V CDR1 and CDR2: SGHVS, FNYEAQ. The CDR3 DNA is TGTGCCAGCAGGGGCGACAATGGGTACGAGCAGTACTTC. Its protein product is CASRGDNGYEQYF.

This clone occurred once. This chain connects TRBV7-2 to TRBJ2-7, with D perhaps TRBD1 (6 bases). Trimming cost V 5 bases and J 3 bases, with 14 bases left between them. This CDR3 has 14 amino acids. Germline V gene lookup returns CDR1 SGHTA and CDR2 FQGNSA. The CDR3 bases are TGTGCCAGCAGCAAAGAACAGGGAGTCTACGAGCAGTACTTC. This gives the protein CASSKEQGVYEQYF.

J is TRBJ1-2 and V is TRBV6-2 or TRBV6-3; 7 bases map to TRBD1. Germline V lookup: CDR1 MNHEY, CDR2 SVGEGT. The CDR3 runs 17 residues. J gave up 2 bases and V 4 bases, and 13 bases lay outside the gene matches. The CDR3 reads CASSSGARQTGNYGYTF. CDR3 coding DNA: TGTGCCAGCAGTTCCGGAGCTCGACAGACAGGGAACTATGGCTACACCTTC.

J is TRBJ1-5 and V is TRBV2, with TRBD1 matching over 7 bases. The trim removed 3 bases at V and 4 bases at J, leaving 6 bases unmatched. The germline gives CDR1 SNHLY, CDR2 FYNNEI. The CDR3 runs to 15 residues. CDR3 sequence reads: CASSDLGQINQPQHF. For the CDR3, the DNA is TGTGCCAGCAGTGACTTGGGACAGATAAATCAGCCCCAGCATTTT.

CDR3 DNA: TGTGCCAGCAGTTTGAGACAGGGTTATCAGCCCCAGCATTTT. Translated, it gives CASSLRQGYQPQHF. This rearrangement joins TRBV27 to TRBJ1-5; 7 bases line up with TRBD1. Per germline, CDR1 MNHEY and CDR2 SMNVEV (reference sequence). V shed 3 bases and J 5 bases; nucleotides not matched to a gene: 4. The CDR3 is 14 residues long.

CDR3 sequence reads: CASTTGLGDNEQFF. In DNA, the CDR3 is TGTGCCAGTACAACAGGGTTGGGGGACAATGAGCAGTTCTTC. The rearrangement links TRBV19 to TRBJ2-1; D may be TRBD1 (6 bases). V lost 7 bases and J 5 bases, leaving 15 bases between the germline ends. The CDR3 loop spans 14 amino acids. CDR1 and CDR2 (germline): LNHDA, SQIVND (reference sequence).

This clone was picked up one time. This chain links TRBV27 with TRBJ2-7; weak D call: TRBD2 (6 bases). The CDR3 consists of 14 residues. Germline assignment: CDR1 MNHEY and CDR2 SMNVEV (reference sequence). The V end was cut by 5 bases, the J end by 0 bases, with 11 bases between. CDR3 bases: TGTGCCAGCAGTCGGGGGTGGAGCTCCTACGAGCAGTACTTC. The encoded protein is CASSRGWSSYEQYF.

Here the CDR3 reads CASSQGVNNYGYTF. In DNA form, the CDR3 reads TGTGCCAGCAGCCAGGGAGTGAATAACTATGGCTACACCTTC. This sequence joins TRBV7-8 and TRBJ1-2; D may be TRBD1 (5 bases). The germline V gene encodes CDR1 SGHVS and CDR2 FQNEAQ. The CDR3 consists of 14 residues. The V and J ends lost 5 bases and 1 base respectively, with 11 bases between them. Drawing the rest from reference TRBV7-8 and TRBJ1-2, the complete variable domain is GAGVSQSPRYKVAKRGQDVALRCDPISGHVSLFWYQQALGQGPEFLTYFQNEAQLDKSGLPSDRFFAERPEGSVSTLKIQRTQQEDSAVYLCASSQGVNNYGYTFGSGTRLTVV.

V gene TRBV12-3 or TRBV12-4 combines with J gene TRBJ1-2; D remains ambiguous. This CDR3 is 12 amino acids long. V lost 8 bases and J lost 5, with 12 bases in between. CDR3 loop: CASFSTNYGYTF. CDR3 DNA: TGTGCCAGCTTCTCCACAAATTATGGCTACACCTTC.

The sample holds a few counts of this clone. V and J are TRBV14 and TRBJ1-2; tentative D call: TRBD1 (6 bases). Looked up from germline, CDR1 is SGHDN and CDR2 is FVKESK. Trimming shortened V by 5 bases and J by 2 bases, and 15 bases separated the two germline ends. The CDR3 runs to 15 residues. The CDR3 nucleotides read TGTGCCAGCAGCGCTCGACAGGATTTGAACTATGGCTACACCTTC. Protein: CASSARQDLNYGYTF.

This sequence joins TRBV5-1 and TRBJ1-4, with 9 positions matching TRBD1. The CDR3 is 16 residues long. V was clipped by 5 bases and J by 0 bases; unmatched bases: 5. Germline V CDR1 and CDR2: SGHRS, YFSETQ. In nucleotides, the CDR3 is TGCGCCAGCAGACACGGGACAGGGACAACTAATGAAAAACTGTTTTTT. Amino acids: CASRHGTGTTNEKLFF.